These 30 T cell receptor beta chains originate from one sample sequenced in a study of regulatory T cells in long-lasting Graves disease. Time point given: newly diagnosed GD, antithyroid drugs for less than 3 months. From RNA extracted from PBMCs, the TCR library was made. TCR beta libraries were built with iRepertoire HTBI primers and Arm-PCR of CDR3 regions. TCRdb redid the calling of the multiplex PCR reads with MiXCR, one entry per CDR3 protein. Found here are under 300,000 distinct CDR3 sequences, 15% to 20% of them singletons; the top ten hold around 15%. The data also belong to a second study, concerning T cells in Graves' hyperthyroidism and ophthalmopathy.

The sequenced sample was peripheral blood mononuclear cells (PBMCs), obtained at new diagnosis, from a patient treated with antithyroid drugs. The receptor set was obtained from a woman aged 25 to 39 with Graves disease.

The table lists this clonotype with many counts. The chain is built from TRBV11-2 and TRBJ1-3; D not resolved. Trimming pared 0 bases from V and 0 bases from J, leaving 9 bases between. There are 16 residues in the CDR3. CDR1 is SGHAT and CDR2 is FQNNGV in the germline V gene. This CDR3 reads CASSLDHRSSGNTIYF. The CDR3 DNA is TGTGCCAGCAGCTTAGATCACCGTTCCTCTGGAAACACCATATATTTT.

V and J are TRBV11-2 and TRBJ2-1; no reliable D call. Germline V gene data show CDR1 as SGHAT and CDR2 as FQNNGV. This CDR3 comprises 11 residues. V lost 5 bases and J 10 bases, leaving 9 bases between the germline ends. CDR3 loop: CASSPLGEQFF. CDR3 nucleotide sequence: TGTGCCAGCAGCCCCCTCGGGGAGCAGTTCTTC.

A remark on this clonotype: A far larger clone is only one base removed, so a read error is likely. CDR3 sequence: CASSCNPSSRSPEQYF. The DNA of the CDR3 is TGTGCCAGCAGTTGCAATCCCTCCAGCAGGTCTCCCGAGCAGTACTTC. The J gene is TRBJ2-7, the V gene TRBV6-2 or TRBV6-3, with unresolved D. Looked up from germline, CDR1 is MNHEY and CDR2 is SVGEGT. V dropped 4 bases and J dropped 6 bases, with 22 bases sitting between them. This CDR3 spans 16 amino acids.

This clonotype showed up many times. The chain links TRBV20-1 to TRBJ1-6, with D uncertain. In germline, CDR1 is DFQATT, CDR2 SNEGSKA (reference sequence). The CDR3 runs to 14 residues. Trimming shortened V by 2 bases and J by 6 bases, and 11 bases separated the two germline ends. CDR3 sequence: CSARPPAGNSPLHF. The CDR3 DNA reads as TGCAGTGCTAGACCCCCGGCCGGTAATTCACCCCTCCACTTT.

V gene TRBV18 combines with J gene TRBJ2-3; 7 bases align to TRBD1. V dropped 3 bases and J dropped 2; count of bases not matched to a gene: 2. The CDR3 spans 14 residues. CDR1 is KGHSH and CDR2 is LQKENI in the germline V gene. The CDR3 is CASSPGQATDTQYF. CDR3 bases: TGTGCCAGCTCACCCGGACAGGCCACAGATACGCAGTATTTT.

The chain joins TRBV19 to TRBJ2-7; TRBD1 matches at 10 bases. This CDR3 has 15 amino acids. Trimming removed 6 bases from V and 2 bases from J; junction bases left unmatched: 7. Germline loops: CDR1 LNHDA, CDR2 SQIVND (reference sequence). This CDR3 reads CASRGPGQGTYEQYF. DNA of the CDR3: TGTGCCAGTAGAGGTCCGGGACAGGGGACCTACGAGCAGTACTTC.

A remark on this clonotype: A much larger clone lies one base from this, so it may be a read error. CDR3 region: CASSHSGPPGRYEQYF. DNA of the CDR3: TGTGCCAGCAGTCACTCCGGTCCCCCGGGGCGCTACGAGCAGTACTTC. The rearrangement uses TRBV6-2 or TRBV6-3 and TRBJ2-7; either TRBD1 or TRBD2 may fit D (5 bases each). CDR3 size: 16 residues. Looked up from germline, CDR1 is MNHEY and CDR2 is SVGEGT.

Comments on this clonotype: At one end, the junction sequence differs from germline, possibly due to a read error. V usage is TRBV11-2 and J usage is TRBJ1-5; 8 bases agree with TRBD1. Germline-derived CDR1 and CDR2 are SGHAT and FQNNGV. This CDR3 spans 15 amino acids. The CDR3 DNA reads TGTGCCGGCAGCTTAAGGCAGGGGGCAGGTCAGCCCCAGCATTTC. This codes for CAGSLRQGAGQPQHF.

This clonotype was recorded at least ten times. This rearrangement joins TRBV6-5 to TRBJ1-3; D is unclear. With 0 bases removed from V and 3 bases from J, the gap between germline ends came to 15 bases. The CDR3 extends over 17 amino acids. CDR1 is MNHEY, CDR2 SVGAGI, per germline. The DNA for the CDR3 is TGTGCCAGCAGTTACTCGGGCCGGGCGACCCTTGGAAACACCATATATTTT. Amino acids: CASSYSGRATLGNTIYF.

This clonotype was picked up many times. The rearrangement links TRBV5-1 to TRBJ2-5, with TRBD1 identical over 11 bases. Unmatched junction bases numbered 13, after V lost 4 bases and J lost 2 bases. Per germline, CDR1 SGHRS and CDR2 YFSETQ. The CDR3 consists of 18 residues. The CDR3 spells CASSDGTGGFSRQETQYF. CDR3 bases: TGCGCCAGCAGCGATGGGACAGGGGGTTTTTCAAGACAAGAGACCCAGTACTTC.

This clonotype was seen at least ten times. The chain couples TRBV6-1 to TRBJ1-1; D is ambiguous. V dropped 6 bases and J dropped 0 bases, with 20 bases sitting between them. The CDR3 consists of 17 residues. Germline V gene sequence: CDR1 MNHNS, CDR2 SASEGT. The CDR3 DNA reads as TGTGCCAGCAGCCGATCGACTGCGGTGGACCTGAACACTGAAGCTTTCTTT. Protein product: CASSRSTAVDLNTEAFF.

This clonotype occurred many times. The gene calls are TRBV7-9 and TRBJ1-2; D remains unclear. Trimming took 0 bases from V and 8 from J, leaving 13 bases between them. Germline lookup yields CDR1 SEHNR and CDR2 FQNEAQ (reference sequence). CDR3 length: 14 residues. CDR3 protein: CASSLAGGIYGYTF. The CDR3, as DNA: TGTGCCAGCAGCTTAGCGGGAGGGATCTACGGCTACACCTTC.

In its sample, this clonotype was seen many times. The genes are TRBV7-2 and TRBJ2-1; 16 bases line up with TRBD2. Germline V gene data show CDR1 as SGHTA and CDR2 as FQGNSA. V lost 10 bases to trimming and J lost 7 bases; unmatched junction nucleotides: 4. The CDR3 is 14 amino acids. The CDR3 region has the DNA TGTGCCACCGGGACTAGCGGGGGGGTGAATGAGCAGTTCTTC. It is translated as CATGTSGGVNEQFF. The variable domain in full, with the rest retrieved from reference TRBV7-2 and TRBJ2-1, is GAGVSQSPSNKVTEKGKDVELRCDPISGHTALYWYRQSLGQGLEFLIYFQGNSAPDKSGLPSDRFSAERTGGSVSTLTIQRTQQEDSAVYLCATGTSGGVNEQFFGPGTRLTVL.

This clonotype appeared a single time. This rearrangement joins TRBV6-1 to TRBJ2-7, with 12 bases that match TRBD1. This CDR3 has 15 amino acids. With 7 bases clipped from V and 0 bases from J, the junction kept 4 bases outside the gene matches. The germline CDR1 and CDR2 sequences are MNHNS and SASEGT. CDR3 sequence (DNA): TGTGCCAGCAACCGGGACAGGGGGCACTCCTACGAGCAGTACTTC. Protein: CASNRDRGHSYEQYF.

This clonotype was seen only once. This likely reflects a read error, since a far larger clone is one base away. V is TRBV2 and J is TRBJ2-5; D is unclear. Germline lookup yields CDR1 SNHLY and CDR2 FYNNEI. The ends were cut back, 3 bases at V and 11 bases at J, with 19 bases in the middle. CDR3 length: 14 amino acids. The CDR3 loop is CASSDDSSYNEQYF. The CDR3 DNA follows: TGTGCCAGCAGTGACGATAGCTCCTACAATGAGCAGTACTTC. Based on the CDR3 plus reference TRBV2 and TRBJ2-5, the full variable domain is EPEVTQTPSHQVTQMGQEVILRCVPISNHLYFYWYRQILGQKVEFLVSFYNNEISEKSEIFDDQFSVERPDGSNFTLKIRSTKLEDSAMYFCASSDDSSYNEQYFGPGTRLLVL.

The chain links TRBV11-2 to TRBJ2-1; 11 positions agree with TRBD2. The J call could be wrong; TRBJ2-7 is a better fit for the DNA end. The CDR3 length is 15 residues. Germline V gives CDR1 SGHAT, CDR2 FQNNGV. In nucleotides, the CDR3 is TGTGCCAGCAGCGGAGGCCTAGCGGGGGGTTACGAGCAGTACTTC. Its translation is CASSGGLAGGYEQYF.

The J gene is TRBJ1-4, the V gene TRBV12-3 or TRBV12-4, with D uncertain. CDR3 length equals 13 residues. With 8 bases removed from V and 7 bases from J, the gap between germline ends came to 14 bases. CDR3 sequence reads: CASLLSSSEKLFF. CDR3 DNA sequence: TGTGCCAGCCTCTTATCTTCGAGTGAAAAACTGTTTTTT.

This clonotype has a handful of counts. This clone may be a read error of a much larger clone one base away. This chain joins TRBV7-2 and TRBJ1-2; D remains unclear. This CDR3 spans 13 amino acids. Germline V lookup: CDR1 SGHTA, CDR2 FQGNSA. Trimming pared 5 bases from V and 7 bases from J, leaving 14 bases between. The CDR3: CASSHNKGSGYTF. Here the CDR3 DNA reads TGTGCCAGCAGCCACAACAAGGGATCTGGCTACACCTTC. Full variable domain (missing parts from reference TRBV7-2 and TRBJ1-2): GAGVSQSPSNKVTEKGKDVELRCDPISGHTALYWYRQSLGQGLEFLIYFQGNSAPDKSGLPSDRFSAERTGGSVSTLTIQRTQQEDSAVYLCASSHNKGSGYTFGSGTRLTVV.

This clonotype was seen repeatedly, ten times or more. The rearrangement uses TRBV7-9 and TRBJ2-1; tentative D call: TRBD2 (6 bases). The length of the CDR3 is 17 residues. CDR1 and CDR2 from the germline V gene are SEHNR and FQNEAQ (reference sequence). V gave up 0 bases and J gave up 0 bases, with 12 bases separating them. The CDR3 DNA reads TGTGCCAGCAGCTTAGCGGCGGGGTTCGACTCCTACAATGAGCAGTTCTTC. This translates into CASSLAAGFDSYNEQFF.

There are many counts of this clonotype. This sequence joins TRBV20-1 and TRBJ1-6; a weak D match, TRBD1 (5 bases). This CDR3 region has 16 residues. V was cut by 0 bases and J by 6 bases, with 15 bases left in between. Germline V gene lookup returns CDR1 DFQATT and CDR2 SNEGSKA (reference sequence). As DNA, the CDR3 is TGCAGTGCTAGAGATCTCGGGGCCGGCGGTAATTCACCCCTCCACTTT. Translating gives CSARDLGAGGNSPLHF.

In its sample, this clonotype was seen many times. The V call is TRBV2, the J call TRBJ1-5, with D maybe TRBD1 (5 bases). Germline assignment: CDR1 SNHLY and CDR2 FYNNEI. Trimming removed 7 bases from V and 5 bases from J, with 12 bases in between. The CDR3 is 13 residues long. CDR3 loop: CASIAGEHQPQHF. CDR3 coding DNA: TGTGCCAGCATCGCGGGGGAACATCAGCCCCAGCATTTT.

The J gene is TRBJ1-2, the V gene TRBV6-4; the D is unclear. Trimming removed 0 bases from V and 1 base from J, with 15 bases in between. The CDR3 is made up of 17 amino acids. The germline V gene encodes CDR1 MRHNA and CDR2 SNTAGT. The CDR3: CASSDSIGQSLNYGYTF. CDR3 DNA: TGTGCCAGCAGTGACTCGATAGGGCAGAGTCTTAACTATGGCTACACCTTC.

This clonotype was observed many times. The chain carries TRBV2 and TRBJ1-4, with D perhaps matching TRBD1 (5 bases). The CDR3 sequence is 14 residues long. In germline, CDR1 is SNHLY, CDR2 FYNNEI. The ends were cut back, 11 bases at V and 5 bases at J, with 18 bases in the middle. Here the CDR3 DNA reads TGTGCCTCTGTTCGCGGGGGACGAAATGAAAAACTGTTTTTT. This sequence encodes CASVRGGRNEKLFF.

Remarks on this clonotype: A far larger clone differs by one base, so this is likely a read error. This chain joins TRBV5-5 and TRBJ1-4; D perhaps matches TRBD1 (5 bases). The germline V gene has CDR1 SGHKS and CDR2 YYEKEE (reference sequence). The CDR3 runs to 17 residues. Here the CDR3 reads CASSSKPLGGTSEKLFF. The CDR3 DNA reads as TGTGCCAGCAGCTCAAAACCGTTGGGAGGGACTAGTGAAAAACTGTTTTTT.

This clonotype was detected ten times or more. This sequence joins TRBV7-9 and TRBJ2-2; 7 nucleotides line up with TRBD1. Per germline, CDR1 SEHNR and CDR2 FQNEAQ (reference sequence). Trimming removed 3 bases from V and 2 bases from J; junction bases left unmatched: 3. The length of the CDR3 is 15 residues. CDR3 region: CASSFRTGNTGELFF. In DNA form, the CDR3 reads TGTGCCAGCAGCTTCAGGACAGGAAACACCGGGGAGCTGTTTTTT.

The gene calls are TRBV5-1 and TRBJ2-3; no clear D gene. Germline V gene data show CDR1 as SGHRS and CDR2 as YFSETQ. V was shortened by 0 bases and J by 2 bases, with 10 bases between the two germline ends. The CDR3 is 15 amino acids. DNA for the CDR3: TGCGCCAGCAGCTTGGAGGGCCTTGACACAGATACGCAGTATTTT. Its translation: CASSLEGLDTDTQYF.

This sequence joins TRBV27 and TRBJ2-1; unclear D gene. This CDR3 is built from 16 residues. V lost 2 bases and J lost 0, with 11 bases in between. Germline CDR1 is MNHEY and CDR2 is SMNVEV (reference sequence). CDR3 sequence (DNA): TGTGCCAGCAGTTTACGACCGTCAAGCTCCTACAATGAGCAGTTCTTC. It specifies CASSLRPSSSYNEQFF.

This chain uses TRBV7-6 with TRBJ2-5; no firm D call. CDR1 and CDR2 (germline): SGHVS, FNYEAQ. Trimming cost V 2 bases and J 2 bases, with 6 bases left between them. CDR3 size: 13 residues. In nucleotides, the CDR3 is TGTGCCAGCAGCTTAAACCAGCAAGAGACCCAGTACTTC. Its translation: CASSLNQQETQYF. Based on the CDR3 plus reference TRBV7-6 and TRBJ2-5, the full variable domain is GAGVSQSPRYKVTKRGQDVALRCDPISGHVSLYWYRQALGQGPEFLTYFNYEAQQDKSGLPNDRFSAERPEGSISTLTIQRTEQRDSAMYRCASSLNQQETQYFGPGTRLLVL.

Comments on this clonotype: This clone may be a read error of a much larger clone one base away. J is TRBJ1-2 and V is TRBV29-1; D gene ambiguous. The CDR3 runs to 12 residues. Germline V CDR1 and CDR2: SQVTM, ANQGSEA. V was shortened by 3 bases and J by 4 bases, with 9 bases between the two germline ends. CDR3 DNA sequence: TGCAGCGTTGAGGCCCTGGCCTATGGCTACACCTTC. The encoded protein is CSVEALAYGYTF.

The sample holds a few counts of this clonotype. A much larger clonotype is one base distant, so this may be a read error. V gene TRBV11-3 combines with J gene TRBJ2-5; D not certain. The germline gives CDR1 SGHNT, CDR2 YENEEA. This CDR3 region has 15 residues. Trimming pared 5 bases from V and 5 bases from J, leaving 18 bases between. The CDR3: CASSIGATTWETQYF. CDR3 coding DNA: TGTGCCAGCAGCATAGGTGCAACCACCTGGGAGACCCAGTACTTC.